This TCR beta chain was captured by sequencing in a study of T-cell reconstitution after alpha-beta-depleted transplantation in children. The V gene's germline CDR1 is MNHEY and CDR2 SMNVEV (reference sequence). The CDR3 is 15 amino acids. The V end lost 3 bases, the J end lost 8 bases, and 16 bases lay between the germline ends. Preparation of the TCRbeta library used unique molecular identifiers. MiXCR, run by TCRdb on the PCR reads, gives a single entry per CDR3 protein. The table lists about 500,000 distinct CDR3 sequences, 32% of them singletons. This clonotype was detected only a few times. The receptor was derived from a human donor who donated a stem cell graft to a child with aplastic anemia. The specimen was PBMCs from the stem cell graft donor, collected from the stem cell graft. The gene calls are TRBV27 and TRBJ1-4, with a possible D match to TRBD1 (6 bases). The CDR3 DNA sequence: TGTGCCAGCAGTTTTGGACAGCGGAGTGGGGAAAAACTGTTTTTT. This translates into CASSFGQRSGEKLFF. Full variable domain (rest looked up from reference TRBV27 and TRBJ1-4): EAQVTQNPRYLITVTGKKLTVTCSQNMNHEYMSWYRQDPGLGLRQIYYSMNVEVTDKGDVPEGYKVSRKEKRNFPLILESPSPNQTSLYFCASSFGQRSGEKLFFGSGTQLSVL.